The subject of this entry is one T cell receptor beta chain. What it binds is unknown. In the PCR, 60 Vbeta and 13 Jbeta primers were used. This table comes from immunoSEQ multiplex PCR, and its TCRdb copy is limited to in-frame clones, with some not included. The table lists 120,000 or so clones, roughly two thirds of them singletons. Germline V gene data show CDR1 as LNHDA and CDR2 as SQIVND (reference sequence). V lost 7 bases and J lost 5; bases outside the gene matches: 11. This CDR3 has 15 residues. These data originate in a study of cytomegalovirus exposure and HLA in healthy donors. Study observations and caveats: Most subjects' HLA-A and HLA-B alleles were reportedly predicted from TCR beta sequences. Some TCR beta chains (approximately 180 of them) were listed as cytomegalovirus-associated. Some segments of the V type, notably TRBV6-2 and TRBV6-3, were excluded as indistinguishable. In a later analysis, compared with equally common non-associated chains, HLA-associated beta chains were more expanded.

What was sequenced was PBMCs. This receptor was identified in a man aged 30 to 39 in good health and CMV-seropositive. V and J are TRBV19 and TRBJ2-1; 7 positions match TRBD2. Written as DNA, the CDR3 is TGTGCCAGTACTGCCGGGGGGAGGACCCACAATGAGCAGTTCTTC. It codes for CASTAGGRTHNEQFF.